This T cell receptor (beta chain) was recorded in a study of T cell responses to AZD1222 COVID-19 vaccine. Study-level results: It was only a handful of AZD1222 recipients who were seropositive at baseline.

A word on this clone: Its target is not known.

Clones were sequenced by immunoSEQ multiplex PCR, and TCRdb holds only the in-frame ones, with some missing. Of 120,000 or so clones in the sample, around 92% were seen once. Unmatched junction bases numbered 10, after V lost 4 bases and J lost 8 bases. The CDR3 runs to 16 residues. In germline, CDR1 is LGHNA, CDR2 YSLEER. Specimen: peripheral blood, collected on day 0 of AZD1222 vaccination. This sequence joins TRBV4-3 and TRBJ1-6, with TRBD1 identical over 8 bases. The sequence was obtained from an adult in good health. The CDR3 loop is CASSRSGQALDSPLHF. CDR3 nucleotide sequence: TGCGCCAGCAGCCGGTCGGGACAGGCACTGGATTCACCCCTCCACTTT.